Presented here are 3 T cell receptor beta chains from one specimen sequenced in a study of immune characterization of retroperitoneal liposarcoma. TCRdb reprocessed the PCR reads via MiXCR and lists one record per CDR3 protein. The sample has about 7,600 distinct CDR3 sequences; roughly two fifths are singletons. Sequenced material: tumor tissue. The receptors originated from a male donor with retroperitoneal liposarcoma.

The chain employs TRBV7-9 and TRBJ1-6; no definite D call. CDR1 is SEHNR, CDR2 FQNEAQ, per germline (reference sequence). CDR3 length: 16 residues. Trimming cost V 4 bases and J 7 bases, with 17 bases left between them. The CDR3 DNA reads TGTGCCAGCAGCTCTTGGACCCTACGGAGAAATTCACCCCTCCACTTT. This encodes CASSSWTLRRNSPLHF.

This clonotype was observed a handful of times. The chain is built from TRBV6-1 and TRBJ1-1; D may be TRBD1 (6 bases). The germline gives CDR1 MNHNS, CDR2 SASEGT. This CDR3 has 12 amino acids. V dropped 8 bases and J dropped 3 bases, with 10 bases sitting between them. The CDR3 here is CASLDRHTEAFF. DNA for the CDR3: TGTGCCAGCCTCGACAGGCACACTGAAGCTTTCTTT.

This clonotype was counted a few times. This chain joins TRBV7-6 and TRBJ2-5; TRBD2 matches 13 bases. The J call is doubtful: the DNA matches TRBJ2-7 better. The CDR3 loop spans 14 amino acids. CDR1 and CDR2 from the germline V gene are SGHVS and FNYEAQ. The CDR3 DNA reads TGTGCCAGCAGCCGGACTAGCGGGAGCTACGAGCAGTACTTC. This encodes CASSRTSGSYEQYF.